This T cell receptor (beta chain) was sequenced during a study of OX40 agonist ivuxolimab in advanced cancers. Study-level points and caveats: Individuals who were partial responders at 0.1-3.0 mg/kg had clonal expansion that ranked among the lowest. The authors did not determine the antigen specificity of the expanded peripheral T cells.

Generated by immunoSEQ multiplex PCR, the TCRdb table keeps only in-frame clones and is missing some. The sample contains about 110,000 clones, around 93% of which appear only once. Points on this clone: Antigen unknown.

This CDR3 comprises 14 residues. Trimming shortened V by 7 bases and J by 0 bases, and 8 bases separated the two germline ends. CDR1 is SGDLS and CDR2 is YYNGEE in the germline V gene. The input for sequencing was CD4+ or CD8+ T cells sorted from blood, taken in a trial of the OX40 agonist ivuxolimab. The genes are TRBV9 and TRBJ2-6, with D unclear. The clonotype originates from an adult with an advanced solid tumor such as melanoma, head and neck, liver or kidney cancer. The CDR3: CASETNSGANVLTF. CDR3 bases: TGTGCCAGCGAAACGAACTCTGGGGCCAACGTCCTGACTTTC.